The present entry profiles one T cell receptor beta chain with its context. No antigen is known for it. No base quality values were provided; no much bigger clone lies one nucleotide off. This specimen comes from a study of regulatory and conventional T cells in breast cancer (dated by TCRdb to about 2015). The method behind the library was PCR. This sample was sequenced with an Illumina MiSeq. TCRdb handled the public reads itself, with Q25 trimming in fastp and clone calling in MiXCR, and kept productive beta chains. All rows with the same CDR3 protein become a single entry with the most common DNA and genes. The sample table lists 9,500 to 11,000 distinct CDR3 sequences, nearly 35% of them with a count of one. The biggest ten clones account for 5.9% of the sample. CDR1 SNHLY and CDR2 FYNNEI were looked up in the germline V gene. Spanning cysteine to phenylalanine, the CDR3 consists of 14 amino acids. CDR3 DNA is the only sequence kept; it has 42 bases, read in frame from the first base. V gives up 6 bases and J gives up 11 bases, and the segment between their germline ends measures 19 bases.

The sample was conventional T cells from blood. The receptor was derived from a male donor in good health. The rearrangement combines TRBV2 with TRBJ1-4; TRBD1 might be the D gene, on 6 matching bases. The DNA sequence is given as TGTGCCAGCAGACGGGGGGGGCCTGCAGAGAAACTGTTTTTT. This codes for CASRRGGPAEKLFF.